What follows is one TCR beta chain and its context. Its antigen is unidentified. Amplification used 60 Vbeta primers and 13 Jbeta primers. Method: immunoSEQ multiplex PCR; TCRdb's copy keeps in-frame clones and lacks some. Its table lists some 200,000 clones. This sample was included in a study of cytomegalovirus exposure and HLA in healthy donors. Study findings and constraints: Indistinguishable V segments, including TRBV6-2 and TRBV6-3, were excluded.

Germline values: CDR1 GTSNPN, CDR2 SVGIG (reference sequence). V shed 2 bases, J shed 9 bases, and the junction held 7 bases outside the gene matches. The CDR3 sequence is 14 residues long. This clonotype originated in a woman under 30 in good health and CMV-seropositive. The chain couples TRBV30 to TRBJ2-1; 10 bases are shared with TRBD2. The material sequenced was PBMCs. The CDR3 region is CAWSSLAGAFEQFF. The DNA of the CDR3 is TGTGCCTGGAGTAGCCTAGCGGGGGCGTTTGAGCAGTTCTTC.